The source of this T cell receptor (beta chain) is a study of cytomegalovirus exposure and HLA in healthy donors. Germline CDR1 and CDR2: SGHVS and FQNEAQ. The CDR3 has 14 amino acids. Unmatched junction bases numbered 5, after V lost 5 bases and J lost 7 bases. This clone appeared once. Amplification used 60 Vbeta primers and 13 Jbeta primers. The assay was immunoSEQ multiplex PCR, and TCRdb's table has in-frame clones only and misses some. This sample carries nearly 110,000 clones, roughly 70% of them seen once, and the ten largest clones take 13% to 15%. The clonotype was recovered from a woman aged 40 to 50 in good health and CMV-seropositive. This chain links TRBV7-8 with TRBJ1-6, with TRBD1 matching 7 bases. Sequenced material: PBMCs. The CDR3 is CASSLGQVNSPLHF. The CDR3 DNA reads TGTGCCAGCAGCCTAGGACAGGTGAATTCACCCCTCCACTTT.